This T cell receptor (beta chain) was documented in a study of blood T cell repertoires in COVID-19. Whole-study context: Researchers got acute and convalescent COVID-19 samples from the United States, Italy and Spain. Nucleic acid was either cDNA or gDNA, and it came from T cells, B-cell-depleted T cells, or PBMCs.

Authors' processing steps: Reference gene primer amplification gave nucleated cell count estimates. TCRdb's table, derived via immunoSEQ multiplex PCR, lists solely in-frame clones and lacks some. V, J and clone size reflect that table, while D and trimming were determined from the DNA. Among about 480,000 clones listed, approximately 90% were seen once. Germline-derived CDR1 and CDR2 are SGDLS and YYNGEE. The CDR3 has 15 residues. The junction had 8 bases not matched to a gene; V was cut back by 6 bases and J by 3 bases. This receptor was obtained from a young woman with acute or convalescent COVID-19. The sequencing input was peripheral blood. This chain links TRBV9 with TRBJ2-1; 8 nucleotides agree with TRBD1. In nucleotides, the CDR3 is TGTGCCAGCAACCAGGGGGCGATACACTACAATGAGCAGTTCTTC. Translating it yields CASNQGAIHYNEQFF.